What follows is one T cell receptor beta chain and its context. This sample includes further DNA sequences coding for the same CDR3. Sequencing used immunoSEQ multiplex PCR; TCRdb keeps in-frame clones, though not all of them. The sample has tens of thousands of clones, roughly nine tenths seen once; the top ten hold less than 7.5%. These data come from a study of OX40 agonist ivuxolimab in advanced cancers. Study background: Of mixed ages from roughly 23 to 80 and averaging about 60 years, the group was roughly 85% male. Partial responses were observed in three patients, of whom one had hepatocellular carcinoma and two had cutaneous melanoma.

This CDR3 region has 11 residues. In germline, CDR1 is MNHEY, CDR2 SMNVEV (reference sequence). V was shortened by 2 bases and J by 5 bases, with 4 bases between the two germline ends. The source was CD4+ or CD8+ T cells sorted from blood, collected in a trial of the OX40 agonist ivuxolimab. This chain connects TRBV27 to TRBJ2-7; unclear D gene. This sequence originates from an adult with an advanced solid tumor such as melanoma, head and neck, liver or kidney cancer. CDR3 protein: CASSLGNEQYF. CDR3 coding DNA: TGTGCCAGCAGTTTAGGGAACGAGCAGTACTTC.